The 29 T cell receptor beta chains below all came from one sample that was sequenced in a study of vaccination and CD4 T cells after COVID-19. Specified treatment: approximately 11-day PBMC culture with coronavirus spike peptide pools or control peptides (ViraFEST assay). No antigens are known for them. Oncomine TCR Beta short-read sequencing was applied to DNA from cultured CD4+ T cells. TCRdb re-called the PCR reads through MiXCR, storing one row per CDR3 protein. Among more than 9,500 distinct CDR3 sequences, 45% were seen once, and the ten largest hold more than 9%. Sequencing was done on a sample of CD4+ T cells from blood, cultured in vitro. Receptors were obtained from a human donor who had recovered from COVID-19.

For the CDR3, the DNA is TGCGCCAGCAGCTTGGGGACGGGGTTGACAGATACGCAGTATTTT. Amino acid sequence: CASSLGTGLTDTQYF. This chain uses TRBV5-1 with TRBJ2-3; a weak D match, TRBD2 (5 bases). The V and J ends lost 0 bases and 3 bases respectively, with 11 bases between them. Germline assignment: CDR1 SGHRS and CDR2 YFSETQ. This CDR3 has 15 residues.

The chain combines TRBV30 with TRBJ2-3; 7 nucleotides align to TRBD1. This CDR3 comprises 14 residues. Germline V gene lookup returns CDR1 GTSNPN and CDR2 SVGIG (reference sequence). V shed 2 bases, J shed 1 base, and the junction held 3 bases outside the gene matches. CDR3: CAWSNTGGTDTQYF. The CDR3 DNA reads as TGTGCCTGGAGTAATACAGGGGGCACAGATACGCAGTATTTT.

This chain links TRBV20-1 with TRBJ1-2; D unclear. Trimming removed 1 base at V and 8 bases at J, with 8 bases between. This CDR3 has 11 amino acids. Germline assignment: CDR1 DFQATT and CDR2 SNEGSKA (reference sequence). The CDR3 spells CSARGPGGYTF. CDR3 sequence (DNA): TGCAGTGCTAGAGGCCCTGGGGGCTACACCTTC.

By frequency in the sample, this clonotype is medium-sized. The genes are TRBV28 and TRBJ1-2; D is ambiguous. V lost 6 bases, J lost 4 bases, and 9 bases lay in between. CDR3 length: 12 amino acids. The V gene's germline CDR1 is MDHEN and CDR2 SYDVKM. CDR3 in DNA: TGTGCCAGCAGACGCCCAGTCTATGGCTACACCTTC. This gives the protein CASRRPVYGYTF.

The chain uses TRBV19 and TRBJ1-5; TRBD1 matches 11 bases. Germline loops: CDR1 LNHDA, CDR2 SQIVND (reference sequence). CDR3 length equals 15 residues. J gave up 4 bases and V 3 bases, and 2 bases lay outside the gene matches. The CDR3 is CASSMDRGHNQPQHF. CDR3 bases: TGTGCCAGTAGTATGGACAGGGGGCATAATCAGCCCCAGCATTTT.

The chain has TRBV10-3 and TRBJ2-2; TRBD1 matches 10 bases. Per germline, CDR1 ENHRY and CDR2 SYGVKD. J lost 6 bases, V lost 10 bases, and 11 bases had no gene match. The CDR3 totals 15 residues. The DNA for the CDR3 is TGTGCCACCGGACAGGGGGTCATTTGGGCCGGGGAGCTGTTTTTT. It specifies CATGQGVIWAGELFF.

This clonotype was observed a few times. The chain links TRBV7-2 to TRBJ1-5, with TRBD1 matching 8 bases. The CDR3 is 14 residues long. The germline gives CDR1 SGHTA, CDR2 FQGNSA. With 3 bases clipped from V and 6 bases from J, the junction kept 4 bases outside the gene matches. The CDR3 region is CASSFLQGGQPQHF. CDR3 coding DNA: TGTGCCAGCAGCTTCTTACAGGGGGGTCAGCCCCAGCATTTT. Supplemented by reference TRBV7-2 and TRBJ1-5, the full variable domain reads GAGVSQSPSNKVTEKGKDVELRCDPISGHTALYWYRQSLGQGLEFLIYFQGNSAPDKSGLPSDRFSAERTGGSVSTLTIQRTQQEDSAVYLCASSFLQGGQPQHFGDGTRLSIL.

The chain carries TRBV7-8 and TRBJ2-4; no reliable D call. V lost 6 bases to trimming and J lost 4 bases, with 16 bases between them. There are 15 residues in the CDR3. CDR1 is SGHVS and CDR2 is FQNEAQ in the germline V gene. This chain's CDR3 is CASSDQGRFKNIQYF. The CDR3 bases are TGTGCCAGCAGTGACCAAGGACGGTTTAAAAACATTCAGTACTTC. The full variable domain, rest sourced from reference TRBV7-8 and TRBJ2-4, is GAGVSQSPRYKVAKRGQDVALRCDPISGHVSLFWYQQALGQGPEFLTYFQNEAQLDKSGLPSDRFFAERPEGSVSTLKIQRTQQEDSAVYLCASSDQGRFKNIQYFGAGTRLSVL.

By frequency in the sample, this clonotype is medium-sized. The chain has TRBV2 and TRBJ1-5, with D possibly TRBD1 on 6 matching bases. CDR1 SNHLY and CDR2 FYNNEI come from the germline V gene. The CDR3 spans 14 residues. The germline V and J ends were trimmed by 4 bases and 4 bases, with 11 bases remaining between them. The CDR3 is CASSVTGLNQPQHF. CDR3 DNA: TGTGCCAGCAGTGTTACAGGGTTAAATCAGCCCCAGCATTTT.

The chain combines TRBV6-1 with TRBJ1-2; the D is unclear. Deletions cut 7 bases from V and 4 bases from J, with 16 bases between. The CDR3 has 14 amino acids. In germline, CDR1 is MNHNS, CDR2 SASEGT. CDR3 in DNA: TGTGCCAGCACCCAAGGGAGGCAGCTCTATGGCTACACCTTC. It specifies CASTQGRQLYGYTF.

The chain joins TRBV27 to TRBJ2-5; maybe TRBD1 (5 bases). Germline CDR1 and CDR2: MNHEY and SMNVEV (reference sequence). The CDR3 has 15 residues. V lost 10 bases, J lost 2 bases, and 20 bases lay in between. The CDR3 loop is CATKEGVVGQETQYF. DNA for the CDR3: TGTGCCACCAAGGAAGGGGTGGTAGGGCAAGAGACCCAGTACTTC.

This clonotype has more than one count but fewer than ten. The chain couples TRBV20-1 to TRBJ2-5; D gene uncertain. The CDR3 runs 13 residues. Germline V gene lookup returns CDR1 DFQATT and CDR2 SNEGSKA (reference sequence). V was shortened by 0 bases and J by 4 bases, with 9 bases between the two germline ends. The DNA of the CDR3 is TGCAGTGCTAGAGATTTGAACCGAGAGACCCAGTACTTC. This sequence encodes CSARDLNRETQYF.

V is TRBV24-1 and J is TRBJ2-3; D call uncertain. Trimming took 6 bases from V and 4 from J, leaving 16 bases between them. Germline CDR1 and CDR2: KGHDR and SFDVKD. This CDR3 is built from 15 residues. CDR3 sequence: CATSLGRSGADTQYF. The CDR3 nucleotides read TGTGCCACCAGTTTGGGAAGGAGTGGGGCAGATACGCAGTATTTT.

This clonotype was seen more than once but under ten times. This sequence joins TRBV27 and TRBJ1-2; perhaps TRBD1 as D (6 bases). CDR1 and CDR2 from the germline V gene are MNHEY and SMNVEV (reference sequence). Trimming left V 5 bases short and J 2 bases short, with 15 bases between. The CDR3 is 15 amino acids. CDR3 residues: CASSRGPTGNYGYTF. The CDR3, as DNA: TGTGCCAGCAGTCGGGGTCCTACAGGGAACTATGGCTACACCTTC.

The V call is TRBV19, the J call TRBJ1-5, with no clear D. This CDR3 region has 12 residues. Trimming stripped 5 bases from V and 4 bases from J, with 6 bases between. The germline gives CDR1 LNHDA, CDR2 SQIVND (reference sequence). DNA of the CDR3: TGTGCCAGTAGTCTCAGGAATCAGCCCCAGCATTTT. This sequence encodes CASSLRNQPQHF.

The chain has TRBV5-1 and TRBJ2-1, with 11 nucleotides matching TRBD2. Per germline, CDR1 SGHRS and CDR2 YFSETQ. With V trimmed by 0 bases and J by 7 bases, 3 bases remained unmatched. The CDR3 loop spans 15 amino acids. CDR3 residues: CASSLDVAGGNEQFF. CDR3 coding DNA: TGCGCCAGCAGCTTGGATGTAGCGGGGGGGAATGAGCAGTTCTTC.

This clonotype was seen a single time. J is TRBJ1-1 and V is TRBV5-4; 12 bases fit TRBD1. J gave up 10 bases and V 3 bases, and 10 bases lay outside the gene matches. Germline V lookup: CDR1 SGHNT, CDR2 YYREEE (reference sequence). The CDR3 runs to 15 residues. CDR3 residues: CASSWGQGAGLGAFF. DNA of the CDR3: TGTGCCAGCAGCTGGGGACAGGGGGCCGGGTTGGGAGCTTTCTTT.

There are a few counts of this clonotype. CDR3 amino acids: CASSSRLPGQGATGELFF. CDR3 bases: TGTGCCAGCAGTTCCAGGTTACCGGGACAGGGGGCCACCGGGGAGCTGTTTTTT. V gene TRBV6-2 or TRBV6-3 combines with J gene TRBJ2-2; 12 nucleotides agree with TRBD1. The CDR3 length is 18 residues. CDR1 and CDR2 from the germline V gene are MNHEY and SVGEGT. Trimming at V came to 4 bases and at J to 4 bases, leaving 10 bases not matched to a gene.

This chain connects TRBV20-1 to TRBJ2-7, with D possibly called TRBD1 or TRBD2 (6 bases each). The CDR3 has 14 residues. V was cut by 6 bases and J by 3 bases, with 18 bases left in between. Germline assignment: CDR1 DFQATT and CDR2 SNEGSKA (reference sequence). Written as DNA, the CDR3 is TGCAGTGCCAACAAGATTGGGGGGCTCTACGAGCAGTACTTC. As protein: CSANKIGGLYEQYF.

The chain couples TRBV11-2 to TRBJ2-3; D is ambiguous. The CDR3 extends over 13 amino acids. Germline CDR1 reads SGHAT; CDR2 reads FQNNGV. Trimming took off 3 bases at V and 6 bases at J, with 10 bases between the two ends. CDR3 DNA: TGTGCCAGCAGCTTGGATTACGGGGATACGCAGTATTTT. Translating gives CASSLDYGDTQYF.

This clonotype turned up a few times. The chain links TRBV20-1 to TRBJ1-2, with D tentatively TRBD1 (6 bases). V lost 5 bases, J lost 4 bases, and 20 bases lay in between. CDR1 DFQATT and CDR2 SNEGSKA come from the germline V gene (reference sequence). This CDR3 has 15 amino acids. CDR3: CSAAALGGAGYGYTF. Here the CDR3 DNA reads TGCAGTGCTGCCGCCCTTGGGGGCGCCGGCTATGGCTACACCTTC.

This clonotype was observed a few times. J is TRBJ1-2 and V is TRBV20-1, with a tentative D call TRBD1 (6 bases). V was trimmed by 4 bases and J by 0 bases, leaving 9 bases between them. Germline values: CDR1 DFQATT, CDR2 SNEGSKA (reference sequence). The CDR3 runs to 13 residues. The CDR3 loop is CSAKEGANYGYTF. CDR3 in DNA: TGCAGTGCTAAGGAGGGGGCTAACTATGGCTACACCTTC.

This chain connects TRBV29-1 to TRBJ2-3; the D gene is possibly TRBD1 (6 bases). Trimming pared 2 bases from V and 5 bases from J, leaving 20 bases between. The CDR3 length is 16 residues. Germline V CDR1 and CDR2: SQVTM, ANQGSEA. The CDR3 protein is CSVERGWGHHKDTQYF. DNA of the CDR3: TGCAGCGTTGAACGTGGTTGGGGACATCACAAAGATACGCAGTATTTT.

This clonotype was seen only a few times. V gene TRBV20-1 combines with J gene TRBJ2-4; D uncertain. The CDR3 extends over 15 amino acids. The germline V and J ends were trimmed by 0 bases and 1 base, with 10 bases remaining between them. The germline gives CDR1 DFQATT, CDR2 SNEGSKA (reference sequence). The CDR3 DNA sequence: TGCAGTGCTAGAGAAGTGGAGCTCGCCAAAAACATTCAGTACTTC. This encodes CSAREVELAKNIQYF.

This sequence joins TRBV12-3 or TRBV12-4 and TRBJ2-1, with TRBD2 matching 8 bases. The CDR3 runs to 15 residues. Unmatched junction bases numbered 9, after V lost 6 bases and J lost 5 bases. In DNA form, the CDR3 reads TGTGCCAGCAGCCAGCTGGGACTAGAGGACAATGAGCAGTTCTTC. The encoded protein is CASSQLGLEDNEQFF.

This chain joins TRBV30 and TRBJ1-2, with TRBD1 matching over 8 bases. This CDR3 region has 14 residues. The V gene's germline CDR1 is GTSNPN and CDR2 SVGIG (reference sequence). V was clipped by 3 bases and J by 3 bases; unmatched bases: 6. CDR3 nucleotide sequence: TGTGCCTGGAGAACCAGGGGGCGGGACTATGGCTACACCTTC. Protein sequence: CAWRTRGRDYGYTF.

The chain carries TRBV12-3 or TRBV12-4 and TRBJ2-3, with D maybe TRBD2 (7 bases). V was cut by 5 bases and J by 5 bases, with 17 bases left in between. The CDR3 runs 15 residues. CDR3 in DNA: TGTGCCAGCAGTCCAAGGGGGGGCTTAAGAGATACGCAGTATTTT. Translated, it gives CASSPRGGLRDTQYF.

CDR3 protein: CAIKAGEYNEQFF. The CDR3 DNA sequence: TGTGCCATCAAGGCGGGGGAGTACAATGAGCAGTTCTTC. The V gene is TRBV10-3, the J gene TRBJ2-1; 7 nucleotides line up with TRBD2. The CDR3 contains 13 residues. Trimming cost V 7 bases and J 4 bases; bases outside gene matches: 4. Germline V gives CDR1 ENHRY, CDR2 SYGVKD.

This clonotype was counted a single time. The gene calls are TRBV12-3 or TRBV12-4 and TRBJ1-2, with 10 bases matching TRBD1. The CDR3 has 14 amino acids. The V and J ends lost 3 bases and 7 bases, in that order; junction bases with no gene match: 5. The CDR3 bases are TGTGCCAGCAGTTTCGGCGGGACAGGGGCTGGCTACACCTTC. It encodes CASSFGGTGAGYTF.